The next 16 T cell receptor beta chains were all read from a single sample in a study of vaccination and CD4 T cells after COVID-19. What these receptors recognize is not known. Sample treatment: approximately 9-day PBMC culture with coronavirus spike peptide pools or control peptides (ViraFEST assay). Cultured CD4+ T-cell DNA underwent Oncomine TCR Beta short-read sequencing. From the PCR reads, TCRdb called clonotypes with MiXCR, one entry per CDR3 protein. The sample records around 19,000 distinct CDR3 sequences, roughly 50% being singletons. Sequencing was done on a sample of CD4+ T cells from blood, cultured in vitro. The source of these receptors is a human donor who had recovered from COVID-19.

The chain recombines TRBV28 with TRBJ2-7, with D tentatively TRBD1 or TRBD2 (6 bases each). Germline-derived CDR1 and CDR2 are MDHEN and SYDVKM. CDR3 length: 14 residues. V was trimmed by 5 bases and J by 6 bases, leaving 17 bases between them. Here the CDR3 DNA reads TGTGCCAGCAGTGACCAGGGGACTTTGTCCGAGCAGTACTTC. This encodes CASSDQGTLSEQYF. Filled out from reference TRBV28 and TRBJ2-7, the complete variable domain reads DVKVTQSSRYLVKRTGEKVFLECVQDMDHENMFWYRQDPGLGLRLIYFSYDVKMKEKGDIPEGYSVSREKKERFSLILESASTNQTSMYLCASSDQGTLSEQYFGPGTRLTVT.

There are a few counts of this clonotype. The rearrangement joins TRBV2 to TRBJ1-3, with 7 nucleotides matching TRBD1. With V trimmed by 8 bases and J by 0 bases, 7 bases remained unmatched. Germline V lookup: CDR1 SNHLY, CDR2 FYNNEI. The CDR3 extends over 15 amino acids. The CDR3 spells CASWTGAYSGNTIYF. In nucleotides, the CDR3 is TGTGCCAGCTGGACAGGAGCTTACTCTGGAAACACCATATATTTT. Drawing the rest from reference TRBV2 and TRBJ1-3, the complete variable domain is EPEVTQTPSHQVTQMGQEVILRCVPISNHLYFYWYRQILGQKVEFLVSFYNNEISEKSEIFDDQFSVERPDGSNFTLKIRSTKLEDSAMYFCASWTGAYSGNTIYFGEGSWLTVV.

This clonotype has just one count. The chain combines TRBV20-1 with TRBJ2-3; TRBD2 matches at 13 bases. After removal of 3 bases from V and 4 bases from J, the junction contained 4 bases not matched to a gene. The germline V gene encodes CDR1 DFQATT and CDR2 SNEGSKA (reference sequence). The CDR3 runs 15 residues. This CDR3 is CSARMTSGRSDTQYF. The CDR3 DNA sequence: TGCAGTGCTAGGATGACTAGCGGGAGGTCAGATACGCAGTATTTT.

The chain recombines TRBV3-1 with TRBJ2-7, with 9 bases aligning to TRBD2. The V segment lost 2 bases and the J segment 9 bases; nucleotides outside the gene matches: 5. Germline CDR1 LGHDT, CDR2 YNNKEL (reference sequence). This CDR3 contains 13 residues. The CDR3 spells CASSQQAGGRQYF. DNA of the CDR3: TGTGCCAGCAGCCAACAAGCGGGAGGAAGGCAGTACTTC.

Here the CDR3 reads CATSAPLAGGRDTQYF. The CDR3 DNA follows: TGTGCCACCAGTGCCCCTTTAGCGGGAGGGAGAGATACGCAGTATTTT. V gene TRBV24-1 combines with J gene TRBJ2-3; TRBD2 matches 11 bases. V lost 5 bases and J lost 5; bases outside the gene matches: 8. Germline lookup yields CDR1 KGHDR and CDR2 SFDVKD. The CDR3 contains 16 residues.

For this clonotype: A read error may account for a junction end that differs from germline. The chain carries TRBV7-7 and TRBJ2-5, with 7 bases lining up with TRBD2. Per germline, CDR1 SSHAT and CDR2 FNYEAQ (reference sequence). The CDR3 is 14 residues long. Here the CDR3 DNA reads TGTGCTAGCAGCAAGAGCGGGGACCAAGAGACCCAGTACTTC. Its protein product is CASSKSGDQETQYF. Filled out from reference TRBV7-7 and TRBJ2-5, the complete variable domain reads GAGVSQSPRYKVTKRGQDVTLRCDPISSHATLYWYQQALGQGPEFLTYFNYEAQPDKSGLPSDRFSAERPEGSISTLTIQRTEQRDSAMYRCASSKSGDQETQYFGPGTRLLVL.

The chain carries TRBV30 and TRBJ2-1, with no clear D. The CDR3 has 13 amino acids. Germline V CDR1 and CDR2: GTSNPN, SVGIG (reference sequence). Deletions cut 7 bases from V and 0 bases from J, with 10 bases between. CDR3 sequence: CAFRILSYNEQFF. The CDR3 DNA reads TGTGCCTTCAGAATCCTCTCCTACAATGAGCAGTTCTTC.

This clonotype was counted only a few times. CDR3 DNA sequence: TGTGCCAGCAGCTTAGGAGTAGGCAGGGGTCTATGGAACTATGGCTACACCTTC. It encodes CASSLGVGRGLWNYGYTF. The chain combines TRBV7-9 with TRBJ1-2; possibly TRBD1 for D (6 bases). CDR3 length: 18 amino acids. CDR1 is SEHNR and CDR2 is FQNEAQ in the germline V gene (reference sequence). Trimming left V 1 base short and J 2 bases short, with 20 bases between.

The chain joins TRBV30 to TRBJ1-3; possible D gene TRBD1, 5 bases. The CDR3 contains 11 residues. Per the germline V gene, CDR1 is GTSNPN and CDR2 is SVGIG (reference sequence). V lost 4 bases and J lost 7, with 8 bases in between. The CDR3 loop reads CAWTWGNTIYF. DNA of the CDR3: TGTGCCTGGACCTGGGGGAACACCATATATTTT.

CDR3 protein: CASSFGRYEQYF. The DNA for the CDR3 is TGTGCCAGCAGCTTCGGGCGATACGAGCAGTACTTC. The chain has TRBV7-2 and TRBJ2-7; no reliable D call. V was pared by 3 bases and J by 4 bases, with 7 bases between. The CDR3 consists of 12 residues. Germline CDR1 SGHTA, CDR2 FQGNSA.

This clonotype has more than one count but fewer than ten. The chain uses TRBV5-8 and TRBJ2-7; 9 positions match TRBD1. V shed 0 bases and J 11 bases; nucleotides not matched to a gene: 3. Per germline, CDR1 SGHTS and CDR2 YDEGEE. This CDR3 is 12 amino acids long. This chain's CDR3 is CASSLVQGAKYF. The CDR3 DNA reads as TGTGCCAGCAGCTTGGTACAGGGGGCGAAGTACTTC.

This clonotype has just a few counts. The chain uses TRBV30 and TRBJ2-7; possibly TRBD1 for D (6 bases). This CDR3 region has 12 residues. Germline CDR1 and CDR2: GTSNPN and SVGIG (reference sequence). With 4 bases removed from V and 6 bases from J, the gap between germline ends came to 13 bases. The CDR3 nucleotides read TGTGCCTGGAAAAAACCAGGGGCCGAGCAGTACTTC. Amino acid sequence: CAWKKPGAEQYF.

V is TRBV28 and J is TRBJ1-6; no definite D call. The CDR3 runs 15 residues. V was trimmed by 7 bases and J by 6 bases, leaving 16 bases between them. In germline, CDR1 is MDHEN, CDR2 SYDVKM. For the CDR3, the DNA is TGTGCCAGCACCACCCTCACACCAGTTAATTCACCCCTCCACTTT. This codes for CASTTLTPVNSPLHF.

This clonotype was seen a handful of times. This sequence joins TRBV6-1 and TRBJ1-2; D is ambiguous. V lost 6 bases and J 0 bases, leaving 8 bases between the germline ends. This CDR3 has 13 residues. Germline assignment: CDR1 MNHNS and CDR2 SASEGT. CDR3 in amino acids: CASSLDPNYGYTF. The CDR3 coding sequence is TGTGCCAGCAGCCTCGACCCTAACTATGGCTACACCTTC.

CDR3 nucleotide sequence: TGTGCCACCGCGGACAGGGGGCTTTACGAGCAGTACTTC. Translating it yields CATADRGLYEQYF. This rearrangement joins TRBV6-2 or TRBV6-3 to TRBJ2-7, with TRBD1 matching over 11 bases. The V and J ends lost 10 bases and 4 bases, in that order; junction bases with no gene match: 6. Germline V gene lookup returns CDR1 MNHEY and CDR2 SVGEGT. The CDR3 runs 13 residues.

The chain carries TRBV4-1 and TRBJ1-6, with D possibly being TRBD1 (6 bases). V was cut by 4 bases and J by 6 bases, with 13 bases left in between. This CDR3 comprises 15 residues. The V gene's germline CDR1 is MGHRA and CDR2 YSYEKL. Here the CDR3 reads CASSLQGQGNSPLHF. The CDR3, as DNA: TGCGCCAGCAGCCTGCAGGGGCAGGGTAATTCACCCCTCCACTTT.